Following are 5 T cell receptor beta chains from one sample sequenced in a study of shared clonotypes between healthy human individuals. Generated by immunoSEQ multiplex PCR, the TCRdb table keeps only in-frame clones and is missing some. The sample shows 850,000 to 1,200,000 clones, 65% to 80% of them seen only once. The specimen was memory CD4+ T cells sorted from blood. Subset defined: CD45RA-negative fraction. All receptors come from a man between 18 and 29 years old in good health.

The gene calls are TRBV6-6 and TRBJ1-2; 10 positions agree with TRBD1. The CDR3 length is 15 residues. Trimming took 0 bases from V and 6 from J; bases not matched to a gene: 4. The germline gives CDR1 MNHNY, CDR2 SVGAGI (reference sequence). CDR3 loop: CASSYSFGQGDGYTF. As DNA, the CDR3 is TGTGCCAGCAGTTACTCCTTTGGACAGGGGGATGGCTACACCTTC.

As concerns this clone: This specimen includes other DNA sequences encoding the same CDR3. This chain connects TRBV6-6 to TRBJ2-1; maybe TRBD2 (6 bases). Between the trimmed V and J ends, which lost 6 bases and 0 bases, there was a span of 12 bases. The CDR3 runs to 15 residues. Germline assignment: CDR1 MNHNY and CDR2 SVGAGI (reference sequence). The CDR3 DNA is TGTGCCAGCAGGGAGGGGCTTGGCTCCTACAATGAGCAGTTCTTC. Residues: CASREGLGSYNEQFF.

The chain employs TRBV5-1 and TRBJ1-2; tentative D call: TRBD1 (6 bases). Germline V lookup: CDR1 SGHRS, CDR2 YFSETQ. This CDR3 has 14 residues. The V gene lost 5 bases and the J gene lost 7 bases, with 18 bases spanning the gap. In DNA form, the CDR3 reads TGCGCCAGCAGTTTTGACCAGGGGCTACGTGGCTACACCTTC. Residues: CASSFDQGLRGYTF.

This clone was counted many times. The chain links TRBV5-6 to TRBJ2-1; D is undetermined. V lost 3 bases and J lost 2, with 0 bases in between. This CDR3 has 11 residues. Germline CDR1 reads SGHDT; CDR2 reads YYEEEE. The CDR3 protein is CASSSYNEQFF. The CDR3 nucleotides are TGTGCCAGCAGCTCCTACAATGAGCAGTTCTTC. The entire variable domain, with the rest obtained from reference TRBV5-6 and TRBJ2-1, is as follows: DAGVTQSPTHLIKTRGQQVTLRCSPKSGHDTVSWYQQALGQGPQFIFQYYEEEERQRGNFPDRFSGHQFPNYSSELNVNALLLGDSALYLCASSSYNEQFFGPGTRLTVL.

J is TRBJ2-3 and V is TRBV4-1; TRBD2 matches at 7 bases. CDR1 MGHRA and CDR2 YSYEKL come from the germline V gene. The CDR3 is 15 residues long. Trimming took 4 bases from V and 2 from J; bases not matched to a gene: 6. The CDR3 sequence: CASSPWGGLTDTQYF. The CDR3 bases are TGCGCCAGCAGCCCCTGGGGGGGTCTCACAGATACGCAGTATTTT.